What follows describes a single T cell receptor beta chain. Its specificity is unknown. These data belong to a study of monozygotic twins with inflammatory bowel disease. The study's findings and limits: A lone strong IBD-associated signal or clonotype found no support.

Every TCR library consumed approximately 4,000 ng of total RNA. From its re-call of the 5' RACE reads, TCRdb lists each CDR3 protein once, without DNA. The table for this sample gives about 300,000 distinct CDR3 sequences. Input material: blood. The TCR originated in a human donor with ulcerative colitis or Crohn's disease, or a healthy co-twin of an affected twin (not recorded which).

The CDR3 region is CAAFHGSYEQFF. The chain carries TRBV28 and TRBJ2-1. The CDR3 covers 12 residues. Germline CDR1 MDHEN, CDR2 SYDVKM.